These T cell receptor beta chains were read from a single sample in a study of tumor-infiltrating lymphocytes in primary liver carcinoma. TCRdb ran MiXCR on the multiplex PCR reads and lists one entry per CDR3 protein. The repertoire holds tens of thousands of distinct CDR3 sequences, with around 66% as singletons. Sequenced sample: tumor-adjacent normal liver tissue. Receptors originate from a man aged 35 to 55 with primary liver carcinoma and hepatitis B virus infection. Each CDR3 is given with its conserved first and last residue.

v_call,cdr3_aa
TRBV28,CASSFRPGGTGELFF
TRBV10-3,CAISETSTGIDKNIQYF
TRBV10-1,CASSRGRREMINEEFF
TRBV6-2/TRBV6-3,CASRTIAGASYEQYF
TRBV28,CAIITSGNLYEQYF
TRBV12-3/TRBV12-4,CTSCLALAGGPSGELFF
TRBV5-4,CASSPDRNYEQYF
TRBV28,CASSPTVYNSALHF
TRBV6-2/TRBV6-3,CASSIRDRAHEQYF
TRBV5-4,CTSSPGGLAGGSELFF
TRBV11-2,CASSVQPGAATDTQYF
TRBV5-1,CASSLVGLAGDHEQFF
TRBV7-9,CASSKGLALETQYF
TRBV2,CASSLQGTPDQPQHF
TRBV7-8,CTSGNNTGELFF
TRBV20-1,CSATPGQDVWVYEQYF
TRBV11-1,CASSLRSPYEQYF
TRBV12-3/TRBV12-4,CVSIEHPGELFF
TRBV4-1,CASGQDLGDIINF
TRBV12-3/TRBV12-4,CASSLLGNEKLFF
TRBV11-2,CANSHNRGNPYGYTF
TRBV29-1,CSARDWSYEQYF
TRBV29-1,CRVDSGRATNEQYF
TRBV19,CASSNPNQEAKNIQYF
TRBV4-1,CASNQGSMGATQYF
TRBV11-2,CASSSNGASASNEQFF
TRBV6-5,CAGSSITLGPAGMAQYF
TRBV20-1,CSASGRGGRARGTQYF
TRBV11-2,CAISQYSGAGYEQYF
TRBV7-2,CASSFELGERTEAFF
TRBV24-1,CATSGLPKRASYEQYF
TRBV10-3,CAISDDRVSKQYF
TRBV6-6,CTSQRTDFSDQPQHF
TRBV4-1,CASGQVLVHEQFF
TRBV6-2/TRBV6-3,CTNSYLESSGNTIYF
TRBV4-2,CASSQEAAPRTDTQYF
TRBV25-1,CASSGGTGYFAYTF
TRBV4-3,CASSQETGGSYDQYF
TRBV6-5,CASRARWKSGSQNIQYF
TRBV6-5,CVSSLGLAGGSSYEQYF
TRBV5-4,CASSWGISYEQYF
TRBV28,CASEVGNGYTF
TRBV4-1,CACSQDVLGAPTEAFF
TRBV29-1,CSAGYGLNNEAFF
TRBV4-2,CASNRAVSGVSYEQYF
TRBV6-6,CVSTGLAGSYEQYF
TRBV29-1,CSVGTWNHRSYNEQFF
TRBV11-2,CVISLDPWSTGRGETQYF